What follows are 5 T cell receptor beta chains derived from one specimen sequenced in a study of CD8+CD57+ T cells in acquired aplastic anemia. The use of genomic DNA as template underpinned the TCR beta VDJ and CDR3 profiling. TCRdb re-called the reads with MiXCR, one entry per CDR3 protein. The table shows some 280,000 distinct CDR3 sequences, with 55% to 60% occurring only once. Source material: sorted CD4+, CD8+, or CD8+CD57+ T cells (not recorded which) from PBMCs. The source of these receptors is a human donor with severe aplastic anemia or a healthy control (not recorded which).

The table lists this clonotype with many counts. The CDR3 region is CSASMIGTEYNEQFF. For the CDR3, the DNA is TGCAGTGCTTCCATGATCGGGACAGAATACAATGAGCAGTTCTTC. The V gene is TRBV20-1, the J gene TRBJ2-1; 7 bases fit TRBD1. The CDR3 length is 15 residues. The germline CDR1 and CDR2 sequences are DFQATT and SNEGSKA (reference sequence). The V and J ends lost 5 bases and 4 bases, in that order; junction bases with no gene match: 11.

The chain recombines TRBV15 with TRBJ1-2; 11 nucleotides agree with TRBD1. Germline V gene data show CDR1 as LNHNV and CDR2 as YYDKDF (reference sequence). Trimming cost V 1 base and J 2 bases; bases outside gene matches: 3. CDR3 length equals 16 residues. CDR3 sequence reads: CATSRGGTGGNYGYTF. The CDR3 DNA follows: TGTGCCACCAGCAGAGGGGGGACAGGGGGAAACTATGGCTACACCTTC.

J is TRBJ1-3 and V is TRBV12-3 or TRBV12-4; D ambiguous. V dropped 3 bases and J dropped 7 bases, with 7 bases sitting between them. The CDR3 runs 12 residues. The CDR3: CASSFGQNTIYF. The CDR3 bases are TGTGCCAGCAGTTTCGGCCAGAACACCATATATTTT.

The chain is built from TRBV9 and TRBJ2-3; 13 bases are shared with TRBD2. J was trimmed by 2 bases and V by 4 bases; bases with no gene match: 7. This CDR3 contains 17 residues. In germline, CDR1 is SGDLS, CDR2 YYNGEE. Here the CDR3 DNA reads TGTGCCAGCAGCTTACTAGCGGGGGGGGGGTTCACAGATACGCAGTATTTT. Translating gives CASSLLAGGGFTDTQYF.

In this sample, this clonotype turned up many times. The rearrangement joins TRBV4-3 to TRBJ2-3, with D tentatively TRBD2 (5 bases). The germline gives CDR1 LGHNA, CDR2 YSLEER. The CDR3 runs 15 residues. V gave up 2 bases and J gave up 0 bases, with 9 bases separating them. CDR3 in DNA: TGCGCCAGCAGCCAACAGCGGACTAGCACAGATACGCAGTATTTT. Encoded protein: CASSQQRTSTDTQYF.